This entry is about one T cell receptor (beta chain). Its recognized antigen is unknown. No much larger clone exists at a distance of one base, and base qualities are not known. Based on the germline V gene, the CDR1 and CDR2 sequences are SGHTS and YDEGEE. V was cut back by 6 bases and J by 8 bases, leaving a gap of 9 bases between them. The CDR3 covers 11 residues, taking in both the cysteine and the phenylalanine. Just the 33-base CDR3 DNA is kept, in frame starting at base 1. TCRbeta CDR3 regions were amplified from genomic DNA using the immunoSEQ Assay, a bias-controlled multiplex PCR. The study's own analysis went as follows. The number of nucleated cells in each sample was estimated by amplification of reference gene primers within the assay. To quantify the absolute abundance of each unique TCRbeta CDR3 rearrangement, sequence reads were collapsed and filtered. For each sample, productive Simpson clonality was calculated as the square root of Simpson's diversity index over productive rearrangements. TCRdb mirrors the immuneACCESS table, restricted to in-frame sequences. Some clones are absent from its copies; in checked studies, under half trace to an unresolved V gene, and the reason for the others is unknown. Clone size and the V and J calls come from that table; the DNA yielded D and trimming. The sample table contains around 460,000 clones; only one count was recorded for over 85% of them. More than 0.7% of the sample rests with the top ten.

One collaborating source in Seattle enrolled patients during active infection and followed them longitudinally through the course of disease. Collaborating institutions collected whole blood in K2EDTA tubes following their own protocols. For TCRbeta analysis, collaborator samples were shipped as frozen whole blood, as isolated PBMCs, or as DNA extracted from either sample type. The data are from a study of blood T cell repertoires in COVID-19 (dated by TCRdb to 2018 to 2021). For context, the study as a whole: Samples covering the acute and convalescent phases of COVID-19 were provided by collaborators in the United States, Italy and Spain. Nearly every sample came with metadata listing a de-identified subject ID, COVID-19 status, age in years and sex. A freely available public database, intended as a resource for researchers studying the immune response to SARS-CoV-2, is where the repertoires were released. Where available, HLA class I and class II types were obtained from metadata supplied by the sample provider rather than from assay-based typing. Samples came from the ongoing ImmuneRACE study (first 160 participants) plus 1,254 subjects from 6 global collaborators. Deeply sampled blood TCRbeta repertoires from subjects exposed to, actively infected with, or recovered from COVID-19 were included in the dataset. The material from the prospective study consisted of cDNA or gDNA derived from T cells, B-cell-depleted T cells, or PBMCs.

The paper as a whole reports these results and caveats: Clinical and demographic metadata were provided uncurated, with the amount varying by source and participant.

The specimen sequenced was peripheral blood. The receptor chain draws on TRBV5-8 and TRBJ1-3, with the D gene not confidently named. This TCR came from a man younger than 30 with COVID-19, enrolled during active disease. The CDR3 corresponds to CASTQEYTIYF. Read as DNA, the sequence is TGTGCCAGCACCCAGGAATACACCATATATTTT.